This passage covers 13 T cell receptor beta chains from one sample sequenced in a study of breast tumors, draining lymph nodes, adjacent tissues. Breast cancer patients provided tissue from their axillary draining lymph nodes. TCRdb reprocessed the multiplex PCR reads with MiXCR, giving one entry per CDR3 protein. The sample consists of about 140,000 distinct CDR3 sequences, 30% to 35% of them appearing once. Sequenced input: axillary lymph node tissue. The receptors derive from a female donor with breast cancer. Some clones in this sample may be carry-over from other donors' samples.

Details on this clonotype: One end of the junction fails to match germline, which may point to a read error. The V call is TRBV2, the J call TRBJ2-2; 7 bases align to TRBD1. There are 15 residues in the CDR3. Germline loops: CDR1 SNHLY, CDR2 FYNNEI. CDR3 in DNA: TGTGCCAGCAGAGGGACAGCCACGAACGCCGGGGAGCTGGTTTTT. Translated: CASRGTATNAGELVF.

About this clonotype: This may be a read error: a much more frequent sequence differs by one nucleotide. This chain connects TRBV6-9 to TRBJ1-2; D not resolved. Germline lookup yields CDR1 MNHGY and CDR2 SVAAGI. The CDR3 has 10 residues. Trimming left V 7 bases short and J 7 bases short, with 7 bases between. The CDR3 here is CASKTFGYTF. Written as DNA, the CDR3 is TGTGCCAGCAAAACCTTTGGCTACACCTTC.

This clonotype came up many times. The chain couples TRBV6-5 to TRBJ2-3; possible D gene TRBD2, 6 bases. The V and J ends lost 6 bases and 0 bases respectively, with 16 bases between them. Germline CDR1 reads MNHEY; CDR2 reads SVGAGI. The CDR3 extends over 16 amino acids. CDR3 loop: CASRISGDFSTDTQYF. As DNA, the CDR3 is TGTGCCAGCAGGATTAGCGGAGATTTTAGCACAGATACGCAGTATTTT.

With respect to this clonotype: This may come from a read error, since a much larger clone is one base off. The chain is built from TRBV12-3 or TRBV12-4 and TRBJ1-2; a weak D match, TRBD1 (5 bases). The CDR3 spans 11 residues. Trimming cost V 5 bases and J 13 bases, with 14 bases left between them. CDR3 coding DNA: TGTGCCAGCAGTCACGAGACAGCTCGCACCTTC. Amino acids: CASSHETARTF.

This clonotype was seen many times. The chain joins TRBV6-5 to TRBJ2-7; perhaps D is TRBD1 or TRBD2 (6 bases each). The CDR3 totals 15 residues. Germline V gene sequence: CDR1 MNHEY, CDR2 SVGAGI. Trimming took 6 bases from V and 1 from J, leaving 16 bases between them. CDR3 nucleotide sequence: TGTGCCAGCAGCTCCGGGGGCGCGGGGTCCTACGAGCAGTACTTC. Protein product: CASSSGGAGSYEQYF.

This clonotype has ten or more counts. This chain uses TRBV4-1 with TRBJ1-4, with 7 bases fitting TRBD1. The CDR3 is 15 amino acids. Per the germline V gene, CDR1 is MGHRA and CDR2 is YSYEKL. With V trimmed by 1 base and J by 5 bases, 4 bases remained unmatched. CDR3 sequence: CASSQGQGENEKLFF. For the CDR3, the DNA is TGCGCCAGCAGCCAAGGCCAGGGGGAGAATGAAAAACTGTTTTTT.

This clonotype was picked up a small number of times. J is TRBJ1-3 and V is TRBV3-1; D possibly corresponds to TRBD1 (5 bases). Germline loops: CDR1 LGHDT, CDR2 YNNKEL (reference sequence). The V gene lost 1 base and the J gene lost 1 base, with 8 bases spanning the gap. This CDR3 is 15 amino acids long. The CDR3 DNA is TGTGCCAGCAGCCAAGGCGGGGGATCTGGAAACACCATATATTTT. Protein product: CASSQGGGSGNTIYF.

The rearrangement joins TRBV2 to TRBJ1-5; D is unclear. Trimming removed 4 bases at V and 7 bases at J, with 14 bases between. Germline V CDR1 and CDR2: SNHLY, FYNNEI. The CDR3 loop spans 14 amino acids. The chain's CDR3 is CASSAAAGDQPQHF. As DNA, the CDR3 is TGTGCCAGCAGTGCCGCAGCGGGAGACCAGCCCCAGCATTTT.

This clonotype was observed many times. The chain recombines TRBV12-3 or TRBV12-4 with TRBJ2-5, with 7 bases that match TRBD1. V dropped 5 bases and J dropped 0; count of bases not matched to a gene: 9. This CDR3 comprises 16 residues. The CDR3 spells CASSAVDRPYQETQYF. The CDR3 DNA reads TGTGCCAGCAGTGCGGTGGACAGGCCGTACCAAGAGACCCAGTACTTC.

V usage is TRBV24-1 and J usage is TRBJ2-5; 8 nucleotides line up with TRBD2. Gene TRBJ2-1 matches the end of the DNA better, so the J call may be wrong. Per germline, CDR1 KGHDR and CDR2 SFDVKD. The CDR3 has 15 residues. The CDR3 loop reads CATSDFSGAYNEQFF. The CDR3 bases are TGTGCCACCAGTGATTTTAGCGGGGCTTACAATGAGCAGTTCTTC.

At least ten counts were recorded for this clonotype. V usage is TRBV7-6 and J usage is TRBJ2-7; 13 nucleotides line up with TRBD2. Germline CDR1 reads SGHVS; CDR2 reads FNYEAQ. The J segment lost 7 bases and the V segment lost 4 bases, leaving 7 bases of the junction unmatched. This CDR3 is 15 amino acids long. The CDR3 spells CASSSLAGGPGEQYF. DNA for the CDR3: TGTGCCAGCAGCTCACTAGCGGGGGGGCCCGGGGAGCAGTACTTC.

At least ten counts were recorded for this clonotype. This chain joins TRBV30 and TRBJ1-6; 8 positions match TRBD1. CDR3 length equals 13 residues. Looked up from germline, CDR1 is GTSNPN and CDR2 is SVGIG (reference sequence). J lost 8 bases, V lost 4 bases, and 4 bases had no gene match. In nucleotides, the CDR3 is TGTGCCTGGACGGGACAGGAAGATTCACCCCTCCACTTT. Amino acids: CAWTGQEDSPLHF. Full variable domain (outside the CDR3, taken from reference TRBV30 and TRBJ1-6): SQTIHQWPATLVQPVGSPLSLECTVEGTSNPNLYWYRQAAGRGLQLLFYSVGIGQISSEVPQNLSASRPQDRQFILSSKKLLLSDSGFYLCAWTGQEDSPLHFGNGTRLTVT.

Comments on this clonotype: This could be a read error, since a much larger clone is one nucleotide away. V gene TRBV10-2 combines with J gene TRBJ1-3; D might be TRBD1 (6 bases). Germline loops: CDR1 WSHSY, CDR2 SAAADI. The CDR3 has 16 residues. For the CDR3, the DNA is TGCGCCAGCAGCAGCGACAGGCCGAGCTCTGGAAACACCGTATATTTT. Translation gives CASSSDRPSSGNTVYF.